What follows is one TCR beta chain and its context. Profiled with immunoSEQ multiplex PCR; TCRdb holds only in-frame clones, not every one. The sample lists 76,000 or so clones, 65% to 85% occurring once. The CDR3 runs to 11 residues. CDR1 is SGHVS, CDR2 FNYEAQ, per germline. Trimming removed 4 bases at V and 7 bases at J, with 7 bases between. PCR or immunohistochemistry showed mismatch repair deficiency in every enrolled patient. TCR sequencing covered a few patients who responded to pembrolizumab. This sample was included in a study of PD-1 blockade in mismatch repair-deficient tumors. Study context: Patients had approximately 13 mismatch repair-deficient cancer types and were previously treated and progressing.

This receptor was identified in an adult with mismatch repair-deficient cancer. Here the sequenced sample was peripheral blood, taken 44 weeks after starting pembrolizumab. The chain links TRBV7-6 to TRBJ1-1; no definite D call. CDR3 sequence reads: CASSSKGEAFF. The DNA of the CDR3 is TGTGCCAGCAGCTCTAAGGGTGAAGCTTTCTTT.